The clone carrying this TCR beta chain was seen at least ten times. Antigen: not known. V was clipped by 5 bases and J by 4 bases, with 8 bases between them. Looked up from germline, CDR1 is SNHLY and CDR2 is FYNNEI. The length of the CDR3 is 12 residues. The record originates from a study of Graves' ophthalmopathy and Graves' hyperthyroidism. Study in general: Researchers obtained peripheral blood at initial diagnosis, before any treatment had begun.

CDR3 regions of TCR beta were amplified from RNA transcripts. After a first-round RT-PCR with HTBI primers, a second-round multiplex PCR was run. From the multiplex PCR reads, TCRdb called clonotypes with MiXCR, one entry per CDR3 protein. This sample has about 380,000 distinct CDR3 sequences; roughly 15% occur once, and the top ten carry 5.5% to 7%. The study's findings and limits: Blood was where most expanded thyroid clonotypes above 0.001 frequency also turned up.

The sequence derives from a woman between 18 and 29 years old with stable Graves' hyperthyroidism. The chain is built from TRBV2 and TRBJ1-2; no clear D. Sequencing was done on a sample of peripheral blood. The CDR3 spells CASSLQVYGYTF. The CDR3 DNA sequence: TGTGCCAGCAGTCTCCAGGTCTATGGCTACACCTTC.